This T cell receptor (beta chain) is from a study of cytomegalovirus exposure and HLA in healthy donors. Findings and limits, study-wide: Cytomegalovirus status was reportedly diagnosed by the classifier with high specificity and sensitivity. It was reported that TCR beta sequences correctly inferred the HLA-A and HLA-B alleles for most subjects. Among immune exposure information, only CMV serostatus was available.

Germline loops: CDR1 GTSNPN, CDR2 SVGIG (reference sequence). V shed 4 bases and J shed 8 bases, with 18 bases lying between them. The CDR3 length is 14 residues. The PCR employed 60 Vbeta primers together with 13 Jbeta primers. Generated by immunoSEQ multiplex PCR, the TCRdb table keeps only in-frame clones and is missing some. The sample consists of about 180,000 clones, about three quarters of them appearing once. This clone was observed a single time. Antigen specificity is unknown. The chain carries TRBV30 and TRBJ2-1; D is perhaps TRBD2 (6 bases). This TCR came from a woman aged 55-70 years in good health and CMV-seropositive. Source material: PBMCs. CDR3 bases: TGTGCCTGGAATGGGCTAGGAGGGTTCGATGAGCAGTTCTTC. Residues: CAWNGLGGFDEQFF.